These 28 T cell receptor beta chains were all obtained from the same sample, sequenced in a study of T-cell memory formation after mild COVID-19 (dated by TCRdb to the early 2020s). The library was produced with 5' RACE. Sequencing was carried out with an Illumina NovaSeq 6000. TCRdb cleaned the public reads at Q25 with fastp, built clones with MiXCR and kept in-frame beta chains. Rows with one shared CDR3 protein collapse into an entry with the most common genes and DNA. The sample table lists about 560,000 distinct CDR3 sequences, about 18% of them with a count of one. 8.1% of the sample lies in the top ten. Material for sequencing was PBMCs or a T cell subset sorted from them (not recorded which). Receptors were obtained from an adult woman who had mild COVID-19 (a few samples of this study predate the infection). The sample titles of this study are shuffled in the database, so cell type and time point are left out; the donor was told from shared clones.

Only a few counts were recorded for this clonotype. The rearrangement joins TRBV7-2 to TRBJ2-7, with TRBD2 identical over 12 bases. V lost 5 bases and J lost 7; bases outside the gene matches: 12. CDR3 length: 16 amino acids. Germline V gene sequence: CDR1 SGHTA, CDR2 FQGNSA. CDR3 sequence: CASSLTRTSGNGEQYF. The CDR3 region has the DNA TGTGCCAGCAGCCTTACGCGGACTAGCGGGAACGGGGAGCAGTACTTC.

In this sample, this clonotype turned up a few times. The V gene is TRBV6-6, the J gene TRBJ1-1; 8 positions agree with TRBD1. V shed 4 bases and J 0 bases; nucleotides not matched to a gene: 13. This CDR3 has 18 residues. Looked up from germline, CDR1 is MNHNY and CDR2 is SVGAGI (reference sequence). The CDR3 region is CASSFGQGRNLLNTEAFF. Here the CDR3 DNA reads TGTGCCAGCAGTTTCGGACAGGGCCGCAACCTTTTGAACACTGAAGCTTTCTTT.

This clonotype was picked up a small number of times. This sequence joins TRBV4-1 and TRBJ2-5; D call uncertain. Trimming removed 1 base at V and 0 bases at J, with 9 bases between. This CDR3 has 15 residues. Looked up from germline, CDR1 is MGHRA and CDR2 is YSYEKL. The CDR3 nucleotides read TGCGCCAGCAGCCAAGCTAAGCGCGACCAAGAGACCCAGTACTTC. It is translated as CASSQAKRDQETQYF.

The chain joins TRBV30 to TRBJ1-6; 8 bases fit TRBD1. Looked up from germline, CDR1 is GTSNPN and CDR2 is SVGIG (reference sequence). This CDR3 has 16 residues. The J segment lost 6 bases and the V segment lost 1 base, leaving 8 bases of the junction unmatched. CDR3 DNA sequence: TGTGCCTGGAGTGGAGCAGGGGGCTGGTCTAATTCACCCCTCCACTTT. Its translation: CAWSGAGGWSNSPLHF. Combining the CDR3 with reference TRBV30 and TRBJ1-6 gives the whole variable domain SQTIHQWPATLVQPVGSPLSLECTVEGTSNPNLYWYRQAAGRGLQLLFYSVGIGQISSEVPQNLSASRPQDRQFILSSKKLLLSDSGFYLCAWSGAGGWSNSPLHFGNGTRLTVT.

This chain links TRBV7-9 with TRBJ1-1; tentatively, D is TRBD1 (6 bases). This CDR3 is built from 15 residues. CDR1 is SEHNR, CDR2 FQNEAQ, per germline (reference sequence). V lost 7 bases and J 0 bases, leaving 15 bases between the germline ends. This CDR3 reads CASISRQDLNTEAFF. The CDR3 DNA is TGTGCCAGCATCTCCAGACAGGACTTGAACACTGAAGCTTTCTTT.

This clonotype came up many times. The chain employs TRBV20-1 and TRBJ2-3; TRBD2 agrees at 7 bases. Per the germline V gene, CDR1 is DFQATT and CDR2 is SNEGSKA (reference sequence). The V gene end was trimmed by 6 bases and the J gene end by 2 bases; junction bases not matched to a gene: 11. This CDR3 contains 15 residues. CDR3 residues: CSANDLAVLTDTQYF. The DNA of the CDR3 is TGCAGTGCCAACGATCTAGCGGTACTCACAGATACGCAGTATTTT.

This clonotype was recorded a few times. The V and J genes are TRBV20-1 and TRBJ2-7; TRBD2 aligns across 7 bases. V gave up 0 bases and J gave up 1 base; unmatched junction bases: 6. Germline V lookup: CDR1 DFQATT, CDR2 SNEGSKA (reference sequence). The CDR3 runs 15 residues. As DNA, the CDR3 is TGCAGTGCTAGAGATCCCCAGCGGGGTTCCTACGAGCAGTACTTC. Translating gives CSARDPQRGSYEQYF.

This clonotype was observed a few times. CDR3 in DNA: TGCAGCGTCCTCGGGACAGCCGACGGGGAGCAGTACTTC. This translates into CSVLGTADGEQYF. This sequence joins TRBV29-1 and TRBJ2-7; TRBD1 agrees at 7 bases. V shed 6 bases and J 7 bases; nucleotides not matched to a gene: 12. CDR1 and CDR2 from the germline V gene are SQVTM and ANQGSEA. The CDR3 sequence is 13 residues long.

V gene TRBV12-3 or TRBV12-4 combines with J gene TRBJ1-5; TRBD1 is a possible D gene (6 bases). The V gene lost 0 bases and the J gene lost 4 bases, with 16 bases spanning the gap. CDR3 size: 17 residues. The CDR3 nucleotides are TGTGCCAGCAGTTTAGCGCTGACAGGCCTACTTAATCAGCCCCAGCATTTT. Protein: CASSLALTGLLNQPQHF.

This chain connects TRBV11-2 to TRBJ2-3; D assignment may be TRBD1 or TRBD2 (5 bases each). Trimming removed 1 base from V and 4 bases from J, with 18 bases in between. The CDR3 sequence is 17 residues long. From germline, CDR1 is SGHAT and CDR2 FQNNGV. The CDR3 sequence is CASSLVLPGTLPDTQYF. In DNA, the CDR3 is TGTGCCAGCAGCTTAGTGCTGCCCGGGACGCTTCCAGATACGCAGTATTTT.

CDR3 coding DNA: TGCGCCAGCAGCCAAGACAGGGGATTGTTTGGCTACACCTTC. Its translation: CASSQDRGLFGYTF. The chain uses TRBV4-3 and TRBJ1-2; perhaps TRBD1 as D (6 bases). CDR3 length equals 14 residues. Trimming removed 0 bases from V and 7 bases from J, with 12 bases in between. Germline CDR1 is LGHNA and CDR2 is YSLEER.

A few counts support this clonotype. V is TRBV6-4 and J is TRBJ2-3, with D possibly TRBD2 on 5 matching bases. The CDR3 is made up of 16 amino acids. The V gene's germline CDR1 is MRHNA and CDR2 SNTAGT. V lost 4 bases, J lost 1 base, and 15 bases lay in between. For the CDR3, the DNA is TGTGCCAGCAGTGTATCAGCGGCCTCGGGCACAGATACGCAGTATTTT. This codes for CASSVSAASGTDTQYF.

This clonotype was detected only a few times. The chain combines TRBV12-3 or TRBV12-4 with TRBJ2-2; D is ambiguous. V was trimmed by 5 bases and J by 2 bases, leaving 9 bases between them. There are 14 residues in the CDR3. The chain's CDR3 is CASSPLSNTGELFF. The CDR3 DNA follows: TGTGCCAGCAGTCCCCTCAGCAACACCGGGGAGCTGTTTTTT.

This clonotype was seen a handful of times. The gene calls are TRBV11-2 and TRBJ2-7; either TRBD1 or TRBD2 may supply D (5 bases each). CDR1 SGHAT and CDR2 FQNNGV come from the germline V gene. V gave up 5 bases and J gave up 9 bases, with 20 bases separating them. This CDR3 region has 14 residues. The CDR3 sequence: CASSPTGLPLGQYF. The CDR3 DNA sequence: TGTGCCAGCAGCCCCACGGGGCTCCCTCTAGGGCAGTACTTC.

This clonotype came up many times. The chain combines TRBV10-3 with TRBJ2-7, with TRBD1 matching 8 bases. Germline lookup yields CDR1 ENHRY and CDR2 SYGVKD. V lost 4 bases to trimming and J lost 6 bases; unmatched junction nucleotides: 11. The CDR3 is 15 amino acids. DNA for the CDR3: TGTGCCATCAGTGCCCAAGACAGGGGCTCCCGCGAGCAGTACTTC. Its protein product is CAISAQDRGSREQYF.

The sample holds one count of this clonotype. This chain uses TRBV7-8 with TRBJ2-1; 13 nucleotides match TRBD2. This CDR3 comprises 18 residues. V shed 5 bases and J 8 bases; nucleotides not matched to a gene: 15. The germline CDR1 and CDR2 sequences are SGHVS and FQNEAQ. As DNA, the CDR3 is TGTGCCAGCAGCATAATCGGGACTAGCGGGGACCCAGGGGATGAGCAGTTCTTC. As protein: CASSIIGTSGDPGDEQFF.

This clonotype came up a few times. The gene calls are TRBV6-5 and TRBJ2-5; perhaps D is TRBD1 or TRBD2 (6 bases each). CDR3 length: 15 residues. Germline values: CDR1 MNHEY, CDR2 SVGAGI. V lost 6 bases and J 5 bases, leaving 19 bases between the germline ends. The CDR3 protein is CASRRGVVASETQYF. CDR3 in DNA: TGTGCCAGCAGGAGGGGGGTAGTAGCGTCGGAGACCCAGTACTTC.

Only a few counts were recorded for this clonotype. The chain uses TRBV25-1 and TRBJ2-2, with 9 bases matching TRBD1. The V gene's germline CDR1 is MGHDK and CDR2 SYGVNS. After removal of 3 bases from V and 6 bases from J, the junction contained 8 bases not matched to a gene. The CDR3 loop spans 16 amino acids. CDR3 DNA: TGTGCCAGCAGTGATTCGAGACAGGGGGATTCCGGGGAGCTGTTTTTT. Translation: CASSDSRQGDSGELFF.

This clonotype was seen repeatedly, ten times or more. DNA for the CDR3: TGTGCCAGCAGTTTATACCGGGGACAGGGTGGTAACTACGAGCAGTACTTC. It yields the protein CASSLYRGQGGNYEQYF. The gene calls are TRBV12-3 or TRBV12-4 and TRBJ2-7; 9 nucleotides agree with TRBD1. V lost 2 bases, J lost 3 bases, and 11 bases stayed unmatched. The CDR3 length is 17 residues.

J is TRBJ1-2 and V is TRBV5-1; tentative D call: TRBD1 (6 bases). The CDR3 contains 14 residues. Germline CDR1 SGHRS, CDR2 YFSETQ. V was trimmed by 0 bases and J by 3 bases, leaving 9 bases between them. The CDR3 DNA reads TGCGCCAGCAGCTTGGCCCCAGGGGACTATGGCTACACCTTC. Its protein is CASSLAPGDYGYTF.

The genes are TRBV9 and TRBJ2-7; 8 bases are shared with TRBD2. The CDR3 is 14 residues long. J gave up 6 bases and V 4 bases, and 9 bases lay outside the gene matches. Germline values: CDR1 SGDLS, CDR2 YYNGEE. CDR3 amino acids: CASSPGTRASEQYF. CDR3 DNA sequence: TGTGCCAGCAGCCCCGGGACTAGGGCGTCCGAGCAGTACTTC.

The chain couples TRBV20-1 to TRBJ1-1; D is perhaps TRBD1 (6 bases). The V gene lost 0 bases and the J gene lost 2 bases, with 13 bases spanning the gap. The CDR3 runs 15 residues. The V gene's germline CDR1 is DFQATT and CDR2 SNEGSKA (reference sequence). CDR3 coding DNA: TGCAGTGCTAGAGATCTTGGCAGGGGAAACACTGAAGCTTTCTTT. Encoded protein: CSARDLGRGNTEAFF.

The V gene is TRBV4-1, the J gene TRBJ1-5; possible D gene TRBD1, 6 bases. V lost 4 bases, J lost 4 bases, and 17 bases lay in between. CDR1 and CDR2 from the germline V gene are MGHRA and YSYEKL. The CDR3 contains 16 residues. The CDR3 is CASSRYQDSFNQPQHF. In nucleotides, the CDR3 is TGCGCCAGCAGCCGTTATCAGGACAGCTTTAATCAGCCCCAGCATTTT.

The V gene is TRBV18, the J gene TRBJ2-1; weak D call: TRBD2 (6 bases). CDR3 length: 12 residues. V was trimmed by 5 bases and J by 7 bases, leaving 9 bases between them. The V gene's germline CDR1 is KGHSH and CDR2 LQKENI. Here the CDR3 DNA reads TGTGCCAGCTCAACGGCGGGGAATGAGCAGTTCTTC. It codes for CASSTAGNEQFF.

There are a few counts of this clonotype. V gene TRBV20-1 combines with J gene TRBJ2-1; TRBD1 matches 10 bases. The CDR3 sequence is 13 residues long. J was trimmed by 8 bases and V by 3 bases; bases with no gene match: 4. In germline, CDR1 is DFQATT, CDR2 SNEGSKA (reference sequence). CDR3 amino acids: CSASRDRGDEQFF. The CDR3 DNA follows: TGCAGTGCTAGCCGGGACAGGGGCGATGAGCAGTTCTTC.

The chain recombines TRBV24-1 with TRBJ2-1; TRBD2 might be the D (5 bases). CDR3 size: 16 residues. From germline, CDR1 is KGHDR and CDR2 SFDVKD. Trimming stripped 4 bases from V and 3 bases from J, with 15 bases between. The CDR3 DNA reads TGTGCCACCAGTGAAGGGAGCGGCCCTGACTACAATGAGCAGTTCTTC. Its translation is CATSEGSGPDYNEQFF.

V is TRBV6-6 and J is TRBJ1-2; no clear D gene. Per germline, CDR1 MNHNY and CDR2 SVGAGI (reference sequence). V was shortened by 11 bases and J by 7 bases, with 17 bases between the two germline ends. CDR3 length: 12 amino acids. The CDR3 spells CAPAEQRSGYTF. DNA for the CDR3: TGTGCCCCAGCCGAACAGAGGTCTGGCTACACCTTC.

Notes on this clonotype: This may arise from a read error, as a much more abundant clone is one base away. The chain links TRBV5-1 to TRBJ2-5; no clear D gene. The CDR3 sequence is 14 residues long. Germline CDR1 is SGHRS and CDR2 is YFSETQ. CDR3 amino acids: CASSLNSDQETKYF. The CDR3 nucleotides are TGCGCCAGCAGCCTCAACAGTGACCAAGAGACCAAGTACTTC.